This T cell receptor (beta chain) was retrieved from a study of blood T cells in healthy people across ages. Study findings and constraints: Aged donors had fewer naive CD4+ cells and lower diversity than long-lived donors. Unsorted PBMCs prevented conclusive naive versus antigen-experienced comparison.

Every participating donor contributed 8 to 10 milliliters of peripheral blood through a draw. Using a J-beta primer mix together with a sample-barcoded 5' primer, a second PCR was run for about 7 to 12 cycles. The authors tagged each cDNA molecule using a template-switch adaptor with 12 random nucleotides. In TCRdb, the 5' RACE reads were re-called with MiXCR into one record per CDR3 protein. The profile shows 1.5 million to 2 million distinct CDR3 sequences, under 30% of them singletons. The germline V gene has CDR1 MNHEY and CDR2 SMNVEV (reference sequence). Trimming cost V 7 bases and J 1 base; bases outside gene matches: 8. The CDR3 consists of 16 residues. In the case of this clonotype: Antigen: not known.

The sequence came from a young woman in good health. The sequenced sample consisted of blood. This chain uses TRBV27 with TRBJ2-4; 9 bases agree with TRBD1. CDR3 sequence reads: CASKGQGRGAKNIQYF. The CDR3 nucleotides read TGTGCCAGCAAGGGACAGGGAAGAGGGGCCAAAAACATTCAGTACTTC.